The sequence of this T cell receptor (beta chain) was determined in a study of shared clonotypes between healthy human individuals (dated by TCRdb to the early 2020s). With regard to the full study: The cohort comprised a couple of women and a few men aged 18 to 49 years. Blood TCR repertoires of about 5 healthy adults were deeply sequenced to estimate repertoire size and the extent of clonotype sharing between individuals. Between about 0.9 and 10 billion PBMCs per donor were obtained by leukapheresis. Per donor, three plates each were used for CD4 naive and CD4 memory, two for CD8 naive, and one for CD8 memory. To increase sequencing depth and limit assay-specific biases, different laboratories used diverse techniques to prepare libraries and sequence TCR repertoires. The investigation overall reported the following: Incomplete sequencing was indicated by rarefaction of sorted-subset datasets, despite the large sequencing depth. Roughly 5% of naive CD4, approximately 3.7% of naive CD8, 2% to 2.5% of memory CD4, and roughly 0.4% of memory CD8 clonotypes were shared across several donors. Based on pairwise subsampling, the degree of clonotype sharing among donors was expected to be affected by sequencing depth. The small number of donors limited the genetic and exposure-history diversity represented. Naive subsets generally had larger estimated clonotype richness than memory subsets did. Compared with non-shared clonotypes, the clonotypes found in all four sorted-subset donors had higher generation probabilities. Sampling was restricted to blood, and TCR repertoires in tissue are likely to differ from TCR repertoires in blood.

The donors were healthy, HIV-negative adults who had no recently reported acute infections or vaccinations. Every donor was a Caucasian adult living in Nashville, Tennessee, USA. CD4+ T cells were enriched by magnetic negative selection, after which naive cells were positively selected on CD45RA and the negative fraction was taken as the memory subset. Blood was collected by leukapheresis, and PBMCs were isolated by Ficoll-Histopaque density gradient centrifugation and then cryopreserved in liquid nitrogen vapor phase. Analytical flow cytometry was used to check the purity and quantity of each magnetically sorted T cell population. Each sorted fraction had its genomic DNA isolated and then quantified by UV absorbance on a Nanodrop 2000c. Using the deep immunoSEQ assay, TCR CDR3 regions were amplified from genomic DNA by multiplex PCR. Extracted genomic DNA from each cell subset was distributed evenly across all wells of several immunoSEQ 96-well plates, and each plate was treated as a replicate. For sorted subsets, each replicate PCR was loaded with 200 ng genomic DNA, equivalent to about 33,000 T cell genomes. The purified libraries were quantified using a Qubit 3.0 fluorometer, sized with a Bioanalyzer 2100, and then quantified again using the KAPA Library Quantification kit. Every immunoSEQ 96-well plate was sequenced on a dedicated single-read 150-cycle Illumina NextSeq 550 flow cell. Under the source paper's analysis protocol: The immunoSEQ output contained only junctional sequences without quality scores, so filtering could not match that applied to full-length reads. To assign V/J genes and CDR3, sequences were annotated against IMGT germline references using PyIR, a Python wrapper for IgBLAST v1.9. Reads with weak V/J assignments (E-value above 1e-6), missing CDR3, stop codons, out-of-frame junctions, or ambiguous translated residues were removed. A V3J clonotype was defined by an identical inferred V gene, J gene, and CDR3 amino acid sequence. Percentage overlap between repertoires was computed as shared unique clonotypes divided by the size of the smaller repertoire. RTK rarefaction, the Chao1 estimator, and Recon v2.1 estimates of unobserved clonotypes were used to assess repertoire richness. Generation probabilities were computed with OLGA for all TCRbeta clonotypes obtained by the gDNA method from a few donors. In its TCRdb copy, this immuneACCESS table keeps in-frame sequences only and misses some clones. Where compared with another copy, unresolved V genes explain less than half of these, and the others have no known cause. For V, J and clone size, that table is used; D and trimming come from the DNA. This sample has about 680,000 clones in its table, and around 72% of those were observed once. The top ten clones comprise approximately 1.8% of the sample.

Including the terminal cysteine and phenylalanine, the CDR3 comprises 16 residues. Just CDR3 DNA is preserved here, 48 bases in frame from base 1. Trimming takes 5 bases off V and 4 bases off J; junction bases not matched to a gene: 8. CDR1 and CDR2 (LNHDA, SQIVND) derive from the germline V gene (reference sequence). In the case of this clone: No antigen is known for it. The input lacks base qualities; no much larger clone sits a single base away.

The sequencing input was memory CD4+ T cells sorted from blood. Per the publication, the cell subset or site label means: CD45RA-negative fraction. Recombination linked TRBV19 to TRBJ2-1; the junction holds 10 bases that match TRBD1. The receptor's source is a woman in her 30s in good health. The sequenced DNA: TGTGCCAGTAGTCCTATTGGGACAGGGGAGTACAATGAGCAGTTCTTC. Translated, it reads CASSPIGTGEYNEQFF. The CDR3, completed at both ends by the reference TRBV19 and TRBJ2-1 genes, gives the full variable domain DGGITQSPKYLFRKEGQNVTLSCEQNLNHDAMYWYRQDPGQGLRLIYYSQIVNDFQKGDIAEGYSVSREKKESFPLTVTSAQKNPTAFYLCASSPIGTGEYNEQFFGPGTRLTVL.